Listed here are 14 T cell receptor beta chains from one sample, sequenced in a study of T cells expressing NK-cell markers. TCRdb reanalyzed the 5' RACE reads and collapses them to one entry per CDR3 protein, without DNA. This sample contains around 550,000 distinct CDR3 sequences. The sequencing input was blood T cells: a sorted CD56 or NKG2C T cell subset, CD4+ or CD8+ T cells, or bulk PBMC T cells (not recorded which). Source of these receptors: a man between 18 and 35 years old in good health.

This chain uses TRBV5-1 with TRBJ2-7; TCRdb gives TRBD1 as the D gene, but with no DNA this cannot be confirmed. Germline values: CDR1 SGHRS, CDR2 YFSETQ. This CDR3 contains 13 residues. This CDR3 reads CASSTGAFDEQYF. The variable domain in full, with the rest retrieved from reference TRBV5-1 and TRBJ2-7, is KAGVTQTPRYLIKTRGQQVTLSCSPISGHRSVSWYQQTPGQGLQFLFEYFSETQRNKGNFPGRFSGRQFSNSRSEMNVSTLELGDSALYLCASSTGAFDEQYFGPGTRLTVT.

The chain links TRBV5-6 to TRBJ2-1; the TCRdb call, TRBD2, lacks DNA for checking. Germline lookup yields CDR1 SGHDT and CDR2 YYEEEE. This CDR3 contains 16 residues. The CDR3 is CASSFGSLAGVNEQFF. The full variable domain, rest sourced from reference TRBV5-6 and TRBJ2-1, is DAGVTQSPTHLIKTRGQQVTLRCSPKSGHDTVSWYQQALGQGPQFIFQYYEEEERQRGNFPDRFSGHQFPNYSSELNVNALLLGDSALYLCASSFGSLAGVNEQFFGPGTRLTVL.

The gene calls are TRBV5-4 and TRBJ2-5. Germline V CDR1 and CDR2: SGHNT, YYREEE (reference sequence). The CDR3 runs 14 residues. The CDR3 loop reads CASSLKSLQETQYF.

This chain's CDR3 is CASRGADGYTF. This sequence joins TRBV6-6 and TRBJ1-2. The CDR3 runs 11 residues. Germline V gene data show CDR1 as MNHNY and CDR2 as SVGAGI (reference sequence).

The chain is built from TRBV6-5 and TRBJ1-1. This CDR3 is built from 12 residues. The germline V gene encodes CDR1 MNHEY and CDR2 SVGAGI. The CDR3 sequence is CASSSDWTEAFF.

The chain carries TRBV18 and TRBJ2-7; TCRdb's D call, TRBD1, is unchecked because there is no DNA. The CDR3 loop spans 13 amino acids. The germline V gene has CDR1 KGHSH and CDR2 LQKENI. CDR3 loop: CASSPLDRAEQYF.

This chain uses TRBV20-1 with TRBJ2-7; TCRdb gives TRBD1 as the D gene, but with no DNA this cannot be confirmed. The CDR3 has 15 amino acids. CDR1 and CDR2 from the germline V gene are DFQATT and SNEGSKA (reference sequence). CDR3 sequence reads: CSARAPTGAAGEQYF.

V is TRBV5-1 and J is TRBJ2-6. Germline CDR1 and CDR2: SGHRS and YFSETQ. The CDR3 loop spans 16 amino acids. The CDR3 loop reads CASRGTVHSGANVLTF.

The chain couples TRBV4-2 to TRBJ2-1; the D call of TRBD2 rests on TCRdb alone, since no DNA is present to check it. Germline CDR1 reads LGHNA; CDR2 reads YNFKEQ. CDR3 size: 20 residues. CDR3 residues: CASSQDSLGRETHSYNEQFF.

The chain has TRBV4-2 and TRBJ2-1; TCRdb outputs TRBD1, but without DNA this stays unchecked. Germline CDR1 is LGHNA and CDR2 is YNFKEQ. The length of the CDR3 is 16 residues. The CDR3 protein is CASSPGGHSAYNEQFF.

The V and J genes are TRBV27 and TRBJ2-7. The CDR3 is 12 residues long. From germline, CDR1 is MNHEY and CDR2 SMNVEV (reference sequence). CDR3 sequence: CASSSGFDEQYF.

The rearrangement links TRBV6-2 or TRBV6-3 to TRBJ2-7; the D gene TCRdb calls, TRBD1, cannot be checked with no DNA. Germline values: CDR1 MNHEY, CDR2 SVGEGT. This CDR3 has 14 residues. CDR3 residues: CASSWDRGTYEQYF.

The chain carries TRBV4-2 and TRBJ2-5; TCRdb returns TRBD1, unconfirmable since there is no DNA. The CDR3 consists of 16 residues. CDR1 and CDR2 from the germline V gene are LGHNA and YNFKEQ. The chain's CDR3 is CASSPPGLGKQETQYF.

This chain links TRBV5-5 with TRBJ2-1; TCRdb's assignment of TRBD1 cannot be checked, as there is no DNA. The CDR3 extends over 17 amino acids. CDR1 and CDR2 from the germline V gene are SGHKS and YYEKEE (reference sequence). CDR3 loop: CASSLAVAGTGRNEQFF.